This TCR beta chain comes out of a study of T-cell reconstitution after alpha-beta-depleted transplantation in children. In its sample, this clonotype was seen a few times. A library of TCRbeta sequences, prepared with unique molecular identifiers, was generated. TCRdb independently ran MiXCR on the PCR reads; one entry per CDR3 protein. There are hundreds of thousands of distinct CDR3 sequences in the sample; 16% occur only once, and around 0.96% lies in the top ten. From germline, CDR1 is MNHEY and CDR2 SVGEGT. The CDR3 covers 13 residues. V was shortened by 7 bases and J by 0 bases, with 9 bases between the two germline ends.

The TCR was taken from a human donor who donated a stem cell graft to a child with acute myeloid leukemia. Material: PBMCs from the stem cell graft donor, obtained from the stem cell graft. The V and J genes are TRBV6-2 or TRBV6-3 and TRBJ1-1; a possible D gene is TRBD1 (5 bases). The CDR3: CASKDNMNTEAFF. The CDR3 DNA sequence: TGTGCCAGCAAGGACAACATGAACACTGAAGCTTTCTTT.